This T cell receptor beta chain was sequenced during a study of blood T cells in healthy people across ages. This CDR3 is 18 amino acids long. The V end was cut by 5 bases, the J end by 3 bases, with 25 bases between. CDR1 SGHAT and CDR2 FQNNGV come from the germline V gene. A second PCR of about 7 to 11 cycles used a sample-barcoded 5' primer and a J-beta primer mix. Each single sample gave us at least 3 million CDR3-containing paired-end reads. One entry per CDR3 protein results from TCRdb running MiXCR on the 5' RACE reads. Here the sample spans around 780,000 distinct CDR3 sequences, roughly 56% being singletons.

This clonotype was sampled from a man aged 35 to 55 in good health. Material for sequencing was blood. This rearrangement joins TRBV11-2 to TRBJ1-2; possibly TRBD1 for D (5 bases). The CDR3 protein is CASSPISNPLGTDYGYTF. CDR3 bases: TGTGCCAGCAGCCCAATATCCAACCCCCTAGGGACTGACTATGGCTACACCTTC.